The 29 T cell receptor beta chains given below trace back to one sample, sequenced in a study of blood T cell repertoires in COVID-19. The data were produced by immunoSEQ multiplex PCR, yet TCRdb's version contains in-frame clones alone and is incomplete. The sample yields around 190,000 clones, 84% seen once. The sample consisted of peripheral blood. These receptors came from a human donor in a cohort sampled during active COVID-19.

This chain connects TRBV25-1 to TRBJ2-3; TRBD1 matches 11 bases. CDR3 size: 15 residues. Trimming at V came to 1 base and at J to 6 bases, leaving 3 bases not matched to a gene. The germline gives CDR1 MGHDK, CDR2 SYGVNS. The CDR3 sequence is CASSEWTGGLDTQYF. The CDR3, as DNA: TGTGCCAGCAGTGAATGGACAGGGGGCCTGGATACGCAGTATTTT.

V and J are TRBV5-1 and TRBJ2-1, with 7 bases that match TRBD1. The CDR3 length is 16 residues. Germline trimming cut 3 bases from V and 5 bases from J; bases unmatched to any gene: 11. Germline assignment: CDR1 SGHRS and CDR2 YFSETQ. The chain's CDR3 is CASSWAPGGANNEQFF. The DNA of the CDR3 is TGCGCCAGCAGCTGGGCCCCAGGGGGTGCCAACAATGAGCAGTTCTTC.

This clone was counted once. The gene calls are TRBV5-6 and TRBJ2-1, with a weak D call TRBD2 (5 bases). Trimming pared 2 bases from V and 6 bases from J, leaving 15 bases between. CDR1 and CDR2 from the germline V gene are SGHDT and YYEEEE. CDR3 length: 15 amino acids. CDR3 nucleotide sequence: TGTGCCAGCAGCTTCGGATCAGCGGCCTCCAATGAGCAGTTCTTC. Residues: CASSFGSAASNEQFF.

The V and J genes are TRBV4-2 and TRBJ2-7, with D tentatively TRBD2 (5 bases). The CDR3 spans 14 residues. From germline, CDR1 is LGHNA and CDR2 YNFKEQ. V lost 0 bases and J lost 1, with 7 bases in between. Here the CDR3 reads CASSQDGSSYEQYF. Here the CDR3 DNA reads TGTGCCAGCAGCCAAGATGGGAGTTCCTACGAGCAGTACTTC.

The chain combines TRBV19 with TRBJ1-1; 7 bases are a match to TRBD1. CDR1 is LNHDA and CDR2 is SQIVND in the germline V gene (reference sequence). V trimming: 1 base; J trimming: 5 bases; junction bases outside the gene matches: 7. The CDR3 totals 15 residues. The CDR3 DNA is TGTGCCAGTAGTATAGTCCTACAGGGGTCTACTGAAGCTTTCTTT. This sequence encodes CASSIVLQGSTEAFF.

The rearrangement links TRBV19 to TRBJ2-7, with a possible D match to TRBD1 (6 bases). The CDR3 is 14 amino acids. Germline V lookup: CDR1 LNHDA, CDR2 SQIVND (reference sequence). Trimming stripped 3 bases from V and 0 bases from J, with 9 bases between. The CDR3 reads CASSISQGSYEQYF. In nucleotides, the CDR3 is TGTGCCAGTAGTATCTCACAGGGCTCCTACGAGCAGTACTTC.

This chain uses TRBV29-1 with TRBJ1-1; the D is unclear. This CDR3 has 13 residues. V lost 4 bases to trimming and J lost 0 bases, with 9 bases between them. CDR1 is SQVTM and CDR2 is ANQGSEA in the germline V gene. In DNA, the CDR3 is TGCAGCGTTGGGAGGAGAATGAACACTGAAGCTTTCTTT. Encoded protein: CSVGRRMNTEAFF.

This clone appeared a single time. V is TRBV6-5 and J is TRBJ2-7; 8 bases map to TRBD2. Germline trimming cut 5 bases from V and 4 bases from J; bases unmatched to any gene: 7. The CDR3 runs 14 residues. Per germline, CDR1 MNHEY and CDR2 SVGAGI. The CDR3, as DNA: TGTGCCAGCAGTCGGGAATTAGCGGGGTACGAGCAGTACTTC. Amino acids: CASSRELAGYEQYF.

The chain employs TRBV5-4 and TRBJ2-3; TRBD2 matches at 7 bases. CDR3 length equals 15 residues. Germline V lookup: CDR1 SGHNT, CDR2 YYREEE (reference sequence). V shed 2 bases, J shed 6 bases, and the junction held 9 bases outside the gene matches. The CDR3 bases are TGTGCCAGCAGCTTTGGAGGGAGGGCCTCCGATACGCAGTATTTT. This gives the protein CASSFGGRASDTQYF.

This clone was observed once. The chain links TRBV2 to TRBJ2-6, with 7 bases identical to TRBD1. This CDR3 has 13 residues. V trimming: 6 bases; J trimming: 12 bases; junction bases outside the gene matches: 8. Germline lookup yields CDR1 SNHLY and CDR2 FYNNEI. The CDR3 sequence: CASSLGQPRVLTF. DNA for the CDR3: TGTGCCAGCAGCCTGGGACAGCCTCGCGTCCTGACTTTC.

The chain couples TRBV2 to TRBJ2-7; 9 bases are shared with TRBD1. The length of the CDR3 is 13 residues. V was clipped by 9 bases and J by 4 bases; unmatched bases: 7. Per germline, CDR1 SNHLY and CDR2 FYNNEI. Written as DNA, the CDR3 is TGTGCCAGATGGGACAGGGCTACATACGAGCAGTACTTC. It yields the protein CARWDRATYEQYF.

This clone was detected only once. This chain joins TRBV19 and TRBJ2-7; 7 bases are shared with TRBD1. Trimming at V came to 3 bases and at J to 0 bases, leaving 2 bases not matched to a gene. The CDR3 is 14 amino acids. Germline V CDR1 and CDR2: LNHDA, SQIVND (reference sequence). CDR3 in amino acids: CASSMAGGSYEQYF. CDR3 nucleotides: TGTGCCAGTAGTATGGCAGGGGGCTCCTACGAGCAGTACTTC.

The CDR3 nucleotides are TGTGCCAGCAGCCTTGGGACTGGCTCTGGAAACACCATATATTTT. Translation: CASSLGTGSGNTIYF. The genes are TRBV3-1 (or the pseudogene TRBV3-2) and TRBJ1-3; maybe TRBD1 (5 bases). V lost 4 bases, J lost 0 bases, and 10 bases lay in between. CDR1 and CDR2 from the germline V gene are LGHDT and YNNKEL (reference sequence). CDR3 length: 15 residues.

The chain employs TRBV4-2 and TRBJ2-2; the D gene is possibly TRBD2 (5 bases). The germline V gene has CDR1 LGHNA and CDR2 YNFKEQ. V lost 0 bases to trimming and J lost 4 bases, with 6 bases between them. The CDR3 contains 14 residues. The CDR3 DNA follows: TGTGCCAGCAGCCAAGATCGGGGCACCGGGGAGCTGTTTTTT. This sequence encodes CASSQDRGTGELFF.

The gene calls are TRBV2 and TRBJ2-7; 10 bases align to TRBD1. Trimming cost V 4 bases and J 2 bases; bases outside gene matches: 2. Germline V gene data show CDR1 as SNHLY and CDR2 as FYNNEI. This CDR3 region has 14 residues. As DNA, the CDR3 is TGTGCCAGCAGTGGGGACAGGGGCGCCTACGAGCAGTACTTC. Translation: CASSGDRGAYEQYF.

Comment on this clone: The sample contains more than one DNA sequence encoding this CDR3. The V gene is TRBV5-1, the J gene TRBJ2-5; 10 bases match TRBD1. The CDR3 sequence is 14 residues long. CDR1 is SGHRS, CDR2 YFSETQ, per germline. J gave up 5 bases and V 0 bases, and 1 base lay outside the gene matches. The CDR3 here is CASSLAGQGETQYF. The CDR3 coding sequence is TGCGCCAGCAGCTTGGCGGGACAGGGGGAGACCCAGTACTTC.

The chain uses TRBV28 and TRBJ2-7, with D unclear. V was trimmed by 7 bases and J by 1 base, leaving 11 bases between them. The CDR3 loop spans 13 amino acids. From germline, CDR1 is MDHEN and CDR2 SYDVKM. The CDR3 loop reads CASTLAVSYEQYF. The CDR3 region has the DNA TGTGCCAGCACCTTGGCGGTTTCCTACGAGCAGTACTTC. Filled out from reference TRBV28 and TRBJ2-7, the complete variable domain reads DVKVTQSSRYLVKRTGEKVFLECVQDMDHENMFWYRQDPGLGLRLIYFSYDVKMKEKGDIPEGYSVSREKKERFSLILESASTNQTSMYLCASTLAVSYEQYFGPGTRLTVT.

This chain links TRBV18 with TRBJ2-3, with D possibly being TRBD1 (5 bases). Germline CDR1 and CDR2: KGHSH and LQKENI. V was pared by 4 bases and J by 5 bases, with 10 bases between. The CDR3 spans 13 residues. The CDR3 here is CASSLDGQDTQYF. The CDR3 region has the DNA TGTGCCAGCTCACTCGACGGACAAGATACGCAGTATTTT.

This clone was picked up a small number of times. The rearrangement joins TRBV6-5 to TRBJ2-1; no clear D. The CDR3 loop spans 12 amino acids. CDR1 is MNHEY and CDR2 is SVGAGI in the germline V gene. Trimming removed 8 bases from V and 10 bases from J, with 15 bases in between. The CDR3 spells CASGGSPQEQFF. DNA of the CDR3: TGTGCCAGCGGCGGCTCCCCCCAGGAGCAGTTCTTC.

The chain carries TRBV27 and TRBJ2-1; D perhaps matches TRBD2 (5 bases). The V and J ends lost 5 bases and 10 bases respectively, with 21 bases between them. Per germline, CDR1 MNHEY and CDR2 SMNVEV (reference sequence). The CDR3 is 15 amino acids. The CDR3 nucleotides are TGTGCCAGCAGTCCCGGTCCGAATTTGAGCGGCGAGCAGTTCTTC. Its protein is CASSPGPNLSGEQFF.

By share of the sample, this clone is medium-sized. The chain is built from TRBV28 and TRBJ2-7; 9 bases line up with TRBD2. The CDR3 loop spans 15 amino acids. Germline loops: CDR1 MDHEN, CDR2 SYDVKM. The V segment lost 9 bases and the J segment 1 base; nucleotides outside the gene matches: 10. Here the CDR3 reads CASSQAAGGSYEQYF. In DNA form, the CDR3 reads TGTGCCAGTTCCCAGGCAGCGGGAGGATCCTACGAGCAGTACTTC.

The chain employs TRBV28 and TRBJ1-4; 7 bases agree with TRBD1. The CDR3 is made up of 15 amino acids. J gave up 3 bases and V 5 bases, and 6 bases lay outside the gene matches. Germline V gene data show CDR1 as MDHEN and CDR2 as SYDVKM. The CDR3 region is CASSQNRGANEKLFF. The CDR3 bases are TGTGCCAGCAGTCAAAACAGGGGAGCTAATGAAAAACTGTTTTTT. The whole variable domain, remainder taken from reference TRBV28 and TRBJ1-4, is DVKVTQSSRYLVKRTGEKVFLECVQDMDHENMFWYRQDPGLGLRLIYFSYDVKMKEKGDIPEGYSVSREKKERFSLILESASTNQTSMYLCASSQNRGANEKLFFGSGTQLSVL.

V is TRBV19 and J is TRBJ2-5; tentatively, D is TRBD1 (6 bases). The CDR3 sequence is 16 residues long. Trimming took 5 bases from V and 5 from J, leaving 21 bases between them. CDR1 is LNHDA and CDR2 is SQIVND in the germline V gene (reference sequence). CDR3 loop: CASSPGEQRFWETQYF. CDR3 bases: TGTGCCAGTAGTCCAGGGGAGCAGAGGTTCTGGGAGACCCAGTACTTC.

The rearrangement uses TRBV29-1 and TRBJ2-5, with D possibly TRBD1 on 6 matching bases. Germline CDR1 SQVTM, CDR2 ANQGSEA. The V end was cut by 2 bases, the J end by 7 bases, with 14 bases between. This CDR3 contains 13 residues. CDR3: CSVERQGKGTQYF. In nucleotides, the CDR3 is TGCAGCGTTGAACGGCAGGGGAAAGGGACCCAGTACTTC.

This chain connects TRBV25-1 to TRBJ2-2, with 9 positions matching TRBD1. The V gene's germline CDR1 is MGHDK and CDR2 SYGVNS. With V trimmed by 5 bases and J by 6 bases, 13 bases remained unmatched. The CDR3 has 17 amino acids. CDR3 DNA sequence: TGTGCCAGCAGTCCCCTAAAGACAGGGGGTTTCGCCGGGGAGCTGTTTTTT. Translated, it gives CASSPLKTGGFAGELFF.

The chain carries TRBV27 and TRBJ2-7, with 10 bases aligning to TRBD2. Germline V CDR1 and CDR2: MNHEY, SMNVEV (reference sequence). V dropped 0 bases and J dropped 6; count of bases not matched to a gene: 8. CDR3 size: 16 residues. Here the CDR3 reads CASSLSPSGSKGEQYF. CDR3 in DNA: TGTGCCAGCAGTTTATCTCCTAGCGGGAGTAAGGGCGAGCAGTACTTC.

This chain uses TRBV28 with TRBJ1-2; no firm D call. V was cut by 3 bases and J by 8 bases, with 16 bases left in between. Per the germline V gene, CDR1 is MDHEN and CDR2 is SYDVKM. The CDR3 totals 14 residues. The CDR3 nucleotides read TGTGCCAGCAGTTTCACGAGGGTCAGGAGCGGCTACACCTTC. Protein sequence: CASSFTRVRSGYTF.

This chain links TRBV15 with TRBJ1-2, with a tentative D call TRBD1 (6 bases). The germline V gene has CDR1 LNHNV and CDR2 YYDKDF (reference sequence). The V and J ends lost 2 bases and 2 bases respectively, with 12 bases between them. The CDR3 has 15 amino acids. Written as DNA, the CDR3 is TGTGCCACCAGCAGACCGGGGGGGCCCAACTATGGCTACACCTTC. Translating it yields CATSRPGGPNYGYTF.

This chain connects TRBV5-1 to TRBJ1-2; 9 bases map to TRBD1. V lost 3 bases and J lost 4; bases outside the gene matches: 4. The CDR3 runs to 14 residues. Germline V lookup: CDR1 SGHRS, CDR2 YFSETQ. CDR3 bases: TGCGCCAGCAGCTCACAGGGGGCCCTCTATGGCTACACCTTC. This translates into CASSSQGALYGYTF.